The T cell receptor (beta chain) under discussion was sequenced for a study of technical replicates of blood from a few donors. Method: immunoSEQ multiplex PCR; TCRdb's copy keeps in-frame clones and lacks some. This table holds tens of thousands of clones, approximately 96% found once. V trimming: 3 bases; J trimming: 1 base; junction bases outside the gene matches: 2. Germline CDR1 is MNHNS and CDR2 is SASEGT. The CDR3 has 15 amino acids. The chain carries TRBV6-1 and TRBJ2-5; 10 nucleotides line up with TRBD1. This TCR was sampled from a human donor in good health. The sample comprised T cells isolated from PBMCs. The CDR3 sequence is CASSDWDRGQETQYF. The CDR3 DNA sequence: TGTGCCAGCAGTGACTGGGACAGGGGCCAAGAGACCCAGTACTTC.